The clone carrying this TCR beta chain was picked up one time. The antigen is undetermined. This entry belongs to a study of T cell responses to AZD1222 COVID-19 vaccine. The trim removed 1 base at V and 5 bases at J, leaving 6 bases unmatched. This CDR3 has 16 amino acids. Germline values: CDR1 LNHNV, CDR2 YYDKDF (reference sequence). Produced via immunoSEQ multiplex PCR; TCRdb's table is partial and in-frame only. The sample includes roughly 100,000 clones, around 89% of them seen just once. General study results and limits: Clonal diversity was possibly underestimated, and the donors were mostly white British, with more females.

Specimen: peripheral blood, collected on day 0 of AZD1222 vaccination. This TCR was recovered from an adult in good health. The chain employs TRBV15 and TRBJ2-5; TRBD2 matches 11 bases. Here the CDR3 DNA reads TGTGCCACCAGCAGAGGGGATAGCGGGAGGGGTGAGACCCAGTACTTC. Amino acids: CATSRGDSGRGETQYF.